This TCR beta chain is from a study of Tregs in tolerant kidney transplant recipients. Study results and limitations: Activated donor B cell expansion appeared to reveal the most relevant donor-specific TCRbeta repertoire. Biological reproducibility was not directly addressed, but technical replication error appeared minimal. The small number of patients limits these findings pending further validation.

Losses at the gene ends were 6 bases for V and 3 bases for J; bases not matched to a gene: 3. CDR1 is MNHEY and CDR2 is SVGAGI in the germline V gene. This CDR3 is 13 amino acids long. About this clone: The antigen remains undetermined.

The repertoire was sequenced with immunoSEQ multiplex PCR; TCRdb's copy has only in-frame clones and lacks some. Among approximately 260,000 clones listed, more than 65% were seen once. CD4+CD25+CD127- Tregs, CD4+CD25- non-Tregs, CD4 and CD8 cells were sorted. V is TRBV6-5 and J is TRBJ1-1, with 8 bases lining up with TRBD1. This TCR was sampled from a human donor in good health. Sequenced sample: CD4+ T cells from blood. The DNA of the CDR3 is TGTGCCAGCAGACGACAGGGGTACACTGAAGCTTTCTTT. It codes for CASRRQGYTEAFF.